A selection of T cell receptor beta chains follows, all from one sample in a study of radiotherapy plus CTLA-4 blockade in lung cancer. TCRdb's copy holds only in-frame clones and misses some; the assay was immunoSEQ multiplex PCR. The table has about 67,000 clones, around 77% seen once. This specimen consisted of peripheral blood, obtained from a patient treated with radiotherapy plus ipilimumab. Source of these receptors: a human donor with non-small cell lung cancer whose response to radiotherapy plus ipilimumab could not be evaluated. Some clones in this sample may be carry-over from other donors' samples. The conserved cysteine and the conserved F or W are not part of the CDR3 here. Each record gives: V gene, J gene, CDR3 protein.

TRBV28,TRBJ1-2,ASSLGGGQNYGYT
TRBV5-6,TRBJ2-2,ASSRTGIVGELF
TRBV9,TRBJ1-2,ASSTQVGVGYT
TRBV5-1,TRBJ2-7,ASSPGQGANEQY
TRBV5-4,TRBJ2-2,ASSLLAGNTGELF
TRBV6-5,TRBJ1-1,ASRTRAGEAF
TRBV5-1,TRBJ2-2,ASSFPDRVDTGELF
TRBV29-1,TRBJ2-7,SAQTSGAHEQY
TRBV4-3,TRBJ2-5,ASSQDSEASKETQY
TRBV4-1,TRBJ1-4,ASSQEGQGGFEKLF
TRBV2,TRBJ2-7,ASSPPVSDSYEQY
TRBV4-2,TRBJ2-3,ASTPSGATDTQY
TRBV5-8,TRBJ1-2,ASSLRGNYGYT
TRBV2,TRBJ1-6,ASNPTTGRSPLH
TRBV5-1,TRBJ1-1,ASSWPRQGLTEAF
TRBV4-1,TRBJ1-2,ASSQEAGKYGYT
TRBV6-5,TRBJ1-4,ASSYSWTAEKLF
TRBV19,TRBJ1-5,ASSPRQGNSNQPQH
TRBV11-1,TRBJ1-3,ASSRDSFGNTIY
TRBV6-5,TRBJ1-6,ASSYTPRGGGTLH
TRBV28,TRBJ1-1,ASSSHRTGKTEAF
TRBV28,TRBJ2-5,ASSPSGGKETQY
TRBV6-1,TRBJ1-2,ASSTGQIYGYT
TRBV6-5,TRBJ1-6,ASSYWQSDNSPLH
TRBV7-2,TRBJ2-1,ASSQDRGEYNEQF
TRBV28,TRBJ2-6,ASRSAGANVLT
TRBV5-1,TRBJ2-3,ASSLAGSSGTDTQY
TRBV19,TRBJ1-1,ASSKRQGRTEAF